This T cell receptor beta chain appears in the sequencing data of a study of radiotherapy plus CTLA-4 blockade in lung cancer. Whole-study context: Disease control was achieved by around 33% of patients, and objective responses by about 19%. General study points: Reports state that early shifts in blood T cell clones, with interferon-beta, best predicted response. After treatment with radiotherapy plus ipilimumab, TCR clones that came from the tumor expanded in blood.

V lost 3 bases, J lost 6 bases, and 8 bases stayed unmatched. Germline-derived CDR1 and CDR2 are SGDLS and YYNGEE. The CDR3 contains 14 residues. Notes on this clone: Antigen specificity is unknown.

Sequenced by immunoSEQ multiplex PCR; TCRdb stores in-frame clones only, minus some. The sample holds over 50,000 clones, around four fifths seen once. Those patients who had chemo-refractory metastatic non-small-cell lung cancer were given focal radiation along with CTLA-4 blockade through ipilimumab. This TCR came from a human donor with non-small cell lung cancer who had a partial response to radiotherapy plus ipilimumab. This material consisted of peripheral blood, taken from a patient treated with radiotherapy plus ipilimumab. V gene TRBV9 combines with J gene TRBJ2-7, with 8 bases aligning to TRBD1. The CDR3 nucleotides are TGTGCCAGCAGCGGGCCGGGCAGGGGGCGCGAGCAGTACTTC. Its protein is CASSGPGRGREQYF.